The 5 T cell receptor beta chains listed next were all sequenced from one sample in a study of vaccination and CD4 T cells after COVID-19. Cultured CD4+ T cell DNA underwent sequencing with the Oncomine TCR Beta short-read assay. MiXCR, run by TCRdb on the PCR reads, gives a single entry per CDR3 protein. Of about 26,000 distinct CDR3 sequences listed, more than 35% were seen once; the top ten hold over 5%. Their antigen targets remain unknown. Time point described: late sampling 161 to 241 days after vaccination in a few convalescent patients. As to treatment: approximately nine-day PBMC culture with coronavirus spike peptide pools or control peptides (ViraFEST assay). The source material was CD4+ T cells from blood, cultured in vitro, sampled about 7 months after SARS-CoV-2 vaccination. The receptors stem from a human donor who had recovered from COVID-19.

The chain couples TRBV15 to TRBJ1-3; D unclear. Germline V lookup: CDR1 LNHNV, CDR2 YYDKDF (reference sequence). The CDR3 contains 15 residues. Trimming took 5 bases from V and 0 from J, leaving 11 bases between them. The CDR3 loop reads CATSPDGRSGNTIYF. The CDR3 DNA follows: TGTGCCACCAGCCCGGACGGACGCTCTGGAAACACCATATATTTT. Full variable domain (rest looked up from reference TRBV15 and TRBJ1-3): DAMVIQNPRYQVTQFGKPVTLSCSQTLNHNVMYWYQQKSSQAPKLLFHYYDKDFNNEADTPDNFQSRRPNTSFCFLDIRSPGLGDTAMYLCATSPDGRSGNTIYFGEGSWLTVV.

This clonotype was counted once. V usage is TRBV6-5 and J usage is TRBJ1-5, with a tentative D call TRBD1 (5 bases). CDR3 length equals 16 residues. CDR1 is MNHEY, CDR2 SVGAGI, per germline. V was clipped by 2 bases and J by 2 bases, with 13 bases between them. In nucleotides, the CDR3 is TGTGCCAGCAGTTACGACGCAGGGTCTCGCAATCAGCCCCAGCATTTT. Translated: CASSYDAGSRNQPQHF.

This chain links TRBV7-2 with TRBJ1-6, with D perhaps matching TRBD1 (6 bases). From germline, CDR1 is SGHTA and CDR2 FQGNSA. This CDR3 has 16 amino acids. The V end was cut by 2 bases, the J end by 5 bases, with 13 bases between. This chain's CDR3 is CASSLQGSGNNSPLHF. Written as DNA, the CDR3 is TGTGCCAGCAGCTTACAGGGGTCGGGGAATAATTCACCCCTCCACTTT. Together with reference TRBV7-2 and TRBJ1-6, the CDR3 gives the full variable domain: GAGVSQSPSNKVTEKGKDVELRCDPISGHTALYWYRQSLGQGLEFLIYFQGNSAPDKSGLPSDRFSAERTGGSVSTLTIQRTQQEDSAVYLCASSLQGSGNNSPLHFGNGTRLTVT.

The rearrangement uses TRBV15 and TRBJ2-1, with a tentative D call TRBD2 (6 bases). CDR1 LNHNV and CDR2 YYDKDF come from the germline V gene (reference sequence). Trimming took 3 bases from V and 7 from J, leaving 16 bases between them. The CDR3 totals 15 residues. CDR3 coding DNA: TGTGCCACCAGCAGCAACAAAGGAGGGGTGAATGAGCAGTTCTTC. Translating it yields CATSSNKGGVNEQFF.

The chain joins TRBV6-1 to TRBJ2-7; D may correspond to TRBD1 or TRBD2 (7 bases each). This CDR3 spans 16 amino acids. V was cut by 4 bases and J by 2 bases, with 18 bases left in between. Germline assignment: CDR1 MNHNS and CDR2 SASEGT. CDR3 DNA: TGTGCCAGCAGTGTTAGATCAGCGGGACAGACCTACGAGCAGTACTTC. It is translated as CASSVRSAGQTYEQYF.